This T cell receptor (beta chain) comes out of a study of cytomegalovirus exposure and HLA in healthy donors. Study as a whole: About 79% of roughly 430 genotyped donors fell in the Caucasian-associated ancestry cluster.

The CDR3 is made up of 15 amino acids. V dropped 5 bases and J dropped 4 bases, with 17 bases sitting between them. Germline V gene sequence: CDR1 SEHNR, CDR2 FQNEAQ (reference sequence). Study-wide results and caveats: Segments of the TCR beta V type were, in most cases, productive about 87% or about 30% of the time in an earlier analysis.

In its sample, this clone was seen a few times. Its cognate antigen is unknown. Researchers ran the PCR with 60 Vbeta and 13 Jbeta primers. The table came from immunoSEQ multiplex PCR; TCRdb's copy has only in-frame clones and leaves some out. The table has roughly 190,000 clones, over 75% seen once. The chain has TRBV7-9 and TRBJ1-1; D possibly corresponds to TRBD1 (6 bases). Sequencing input: PBMCs. The clonotype comes from a female donor in good health and CMV-seronegative. CDR3 sequence (DNA): TGTGCCAGCAGCAGAGATGCGGGGGCAGGCACTGAAGCTTTCTTT. This translates into CASSRDAGAGTEAFF.